The 9 T cell receptor beta chains below all came from one sample that was sequenced in a study of naive and memory T cell subsets. Both TRBC1 and TRBC2 were covered by a beta constant-region primer of two equimolar oligonucleotides. TCRdb ran MiXCR on the UMI-ligation and nested PCR reads and lists one entry per CDR3 protein. The sample lists roughly 40,000 distinct CDR3 sequences; about an eighth were seen once. The sequencing sample was made of effector memory CD4+ T cells from blood. Subset noted: effector memory, CD45RA- CD27-. The receptors derive from a human donor in good health.

This clonotype turned up a few times. This chain connects TRBV29-1 to TRBJ2-2; D is perhaps TRBD2 (5 bases). CDR3 length: 14 residues. Germline CDR1 is SQVTM and CDR2 is ANQGSEA. Between the trimmed V and J ends, which lost 5 bases and 6 bases, there was a span of 16 bases. The CDR3 coding sequence is TGCAGCGTTCGCGGGCGTTCCGTCCCCGGGGAGCTGTTTTTT. Amino acid sequence: CSVRGRSVPGELFF.

This clonotype was counted many times. This rearrangement joins TRBV20-1 to TRBJ2-3, with 8 bases matching TRBD2. This CDR3 contains 14 residues. Germline V gives CDR1 DFQATT, CDR2 SNEGSKA (reference sequence). Unmatched junction bases numbered 7, after V lost 6 bases and J lost 2 bases. The CDR3 loop reads CSAGREGLTDTQYF. The CDR3 DNA reads TGCAGTGCGGGTCGGGAGGGACTCACAGATACGCAGTATTTT.

The chain combines TRBV29-1 with TRBJ2-7; 8 positions agree with TRBD1. V trimming: 1 base; J trimming: 3 bases; junction bases outside the gene matches: 5. The CDR3 covers 14 residues. CDR1 and CDR2 from the germline V gene are SQVTM and ANQGSEA. CDR3 coding DNA: TGCAGCGTTGAAGTTGGACAGGGCAGCTACGAGCAGTACTTC. Its translation: CSVEVGQGSYEQYF.

This clonotype was observed a handful of times. The chain employs TRBV20-1 and TRBJ1-4; 7 bases fit TRBD1. The CDR3 is made up of 15 amino acids. J gave up 8 bases and V 0 bases, and 9 bases lay outside the gene matches. Germline lookup yields CDR1 DFQATT and CDR2 SNEGSKA (reference sequence). The CDR3 loop is CSARDQAGGKEKLFF. The DNA for the CDR3 is TGCAGTGCTAGAGATCAGGCAGGGGGAAAAGAAAAACTGTTTTTT.

A few counts support this clonotype. The rearrangement links TRBV5-1 to TRBJ2-3; no firm D call. V gave up 0 bases and J gave up 3 bases, with 2 bases separating them. Looked up from germline, CDR1 is SGHRS and CDR2 is YFSETQ. The CDR3 has 12 residues. CDR3 in amino acids: CASSLETDTQYF. CDR3 DNA sequence: TGCGCCAGCAGCTTGGAAACAGATACGCAGTATTTT.

This clonotype has a handful of counts. The CDR3, as DNA: TGTGCCAGCAGTTTATACCCTTCTGGAGAGTTATCCTACGAGCAGTACTTC. Translation: CASSLYPSGELSYEQYF. The chain uses TRBV27 and TRBJ2-7, with D unclear. This CDR3 is built from 17 residues. Trimming left V 1 base short and J 1 base short, with 17 bases between. Per the germline V gene, CDR1 is MNHEY and CDR2 is SMNVEV (reference sequence).

This clonotype appeared many times. The chain has TRBV7-2 and TRBJ2-5, with unresolved D. The CDR3 loop spans 14 amino acids. Deletions cut 5 bases from V and 5 bases from J, with 15 bases between. Looked up from germline, CDR1 is SGHTA and CDR2 is FQGNSA. CDR3 DNA sequence: TGTGCCAGCAGCCCCCAACAATTTGGGGAGACCCAGTACTTC. This gives the protein CASSPQQFGETQYF.

Only a few counts were recorded for this clonotype. The V gene is TRBV2, the J gene TRBJ1-4, with D unresolved. From germline, CDR1 is SNHLY and CDR2 FYNNEI. V shed 5 bases and J shed 7 bases, with 14 bases lying between them. The CDR3 is 14 residues long. This chain's CDR3 is CASSREGVGEKLFF. The CDR3 DNA reads TGTGCCAGCAGTCGAGAGGGTGTCGGTGAAAAACTGTTTTTT.

This clonotype was picked up a small number of times. This chain uses TRBV14 with TRBJ1-5; 9 bases are a match to TRBD1. The germline CDR1 and CDR2 sequences are SGHDN and FVKESK. The CDR3 is 15 residues long. J was trimmed by 3 bases and V by 4 bases; bases with no gene match: 4. CDR3 sequence reads: CASSRQGEHNQPQHF. CDR3 nucleotide sequence: TGTGCCAGCAGCCGACAGGGGGAGCACAATCAGCCCCAGCATTTT.